The 29 T cell receptor beta chains listed next were all sequenced from one sample in a study of blood T cell repertoires in COVID-19. Sequencing used immunoSEQ multiplex PCR; TCRdb keeps in-frame clones, though not all of them. This table holds 40,000 to 60,000 clones, more than 85% found once. The sample was peripheral blood. These receptors all come from a man aged 40-55 years with active COVID-19.

The CDR3 DNA follows: TGTGCCAGCAGTTTGAGAGCCGGGGAGCTGTTTTTT. This codes for CASSLRAGELFF. This chain links TRBV28 with TRBJ2-2; D gene ambiguous. The CDR3 has 12 residues. Germline V gives CDR1 MDHEN, CDR2 SYDVKM. V was clipped by 3 bases and J by 6 bases, with 5 bases between them. The complete variable domain, with remaining parts taken from reference TRBV28 and TRBJ2-2, reads DVKVTQSSRYLVKRTGEKVFLECVQDMDHENMFWYRQDPGLGLRLIYFSYDVKMKEKGDIPEGYSVSREKKERFSLILESASTNQTSMYLCASSLRAGELFFGEGSRLTVL.

The sample holds one count of this clone. The CDR3 bases are TGTGCCAGTAGCGATGGGGGACAAGCCAACACTGAAGCTTTCTTT. Amino acid sequence: CASSDGGQANTEAFF. The J gene is TRBJ1-1, the V gene TRBV19, with D perhaps matching TRBD1 (6 bases). The V gene lost 6 bases and the J gene lost 2 bases, with 16 bases spanning the gap. Germline V gene sequence: CDR1 LNHDA, CDR2 SQIVND (reference sequence). This CDR3 contains 15 residues.

The chain carries TRBV18 and TRBJ2-1; the D gene is possibly TRBD1 (5 bases). The V gene lost 0 bases and the J gene lost 2 bases, with 8 bases spanning the gap. The CDR3 contains 15 residues. Germline CDR1 reads KGHSH; CDR2 reads LQKENI. CDR3 bases: TGTGCCAGCTCACCACCCTCACAGGCCTACAATGAGCAGTTCTTC. Translating gives CASSPPSQAYNEQFF.

This chain uses TRBV6-5 with TRBJ1-4; D may be TRBD1 (6 bases). CDR3 length equals 16 residues. The V end lost 2 bases, the J end lost 0 bases, and 10 bases lay between the germline ends. CDR1 and CDR2 (germline): MNHEY, SVGAGI. CDR3 coding DNA: TGTGCCAGCAGTTACGGGGGGGCTGCAACTAATGAAAAACTGTTTTTT. It yields the protein CASSYGGAATNEKLFF.

This chain joins TRBV6-5 and TRBJ2-7; D perhaps matches TRBD1 (6 bases). Germline values: CDR1 MNHEY, CDR2 SVGAGI. The V and J ends lost 5 bases and 6 bases respectively, with 17 bases between them. The CDR3 contains 14 residues. The CDR3 loop reads CASSQRQVVGEQYF. In DNA form, the CDR3 reads TGTGCCAGCAGTCAGCGACAGGTTGTAGGCGAGCAGTACTTC.

The rearrangement uses TRBV28 and TRBJ1-1; a weak D match, TRBD1 (5 bases). This CDR3 is built from 15 residues. V dropped 5 bases and J dropped 0 bases, with 13 bases sitting between them. Germline assignment: CDR1 MDHEN and CDR2 SYDVKM. CDR3 in amino acids: CASSPPTEMNTEAFF. CDR3 DNA sequence: TGTGCCAGCAGTCCACCGACAGAGATGAACACTGAAGCTTTCTTT.

The CDR3 coding sequence is TGTGCCTGGAGTGTAGGGACAGGGTTTAGCAATCAGCCCCAGCATTTT. Protein: CAWSVGTGFSNQPQHF. This sequence joins TRBV30 and TRBJ1-5; TRBD1 matches at 9 bases. The CDR3 contains 16 residues. Germline V CDR1 and CDR2: GTSNPN, SVGIG (reference sequence). The junction had 3 bases not matched to a gene; V was cut back by 0 bases and J by 0 bases.

The CDR3, as DNA: TGCGCCAGCAGCTCGACAGGGGCCGGAGCTAACTATGGCTACACCTTC. Amino acids: CASSSTGAGANYGYTF. This sequence joins TRBV5-1 and TRBJ1-2, with TRBD1 identical over 8 bases. V was pared by 3 bases and J by 0 bases, with 7 bases of the junction left unmatched. This CDR3 has 16 amino acids. Per germline, CDR1 SGHRS and CDR2 YFSETQ.

The chain is built from TRBV29-1 and TRBJ1-2, with unresolved D. V lost 3 bases and J 5 bases, leaving 16 bases between the germline ends. The germline V gene has CDR1 SQVTM and CDR2 ANQGSEA. The CDR3 has 14 amino acids. CDR3 bases: TGCAGCGTTGACCTTCGACCAGGTGATTATGGCTACACCTTC. Its protein is CSVDLRPGDYGYTF.

The chain has TRBV28 and TRBJ2-7, with 7 bases matching TRBD2. The CDR3 length is 15 residues. Germline trimming cut 5 bases from V and 6 bases from J; bases unmatched to any gene: 13. Looked up from germline, CDR1 is MDHEN and CDR2 is SYDVKM. CDR3 region: CASSGEGGRRGEQYF. CDR3 in DNA: TGTGCCAGCAGTGGGGAGGGCGGGAGACGAGGCGAGCAGTACTTC.

This clone was observed once. V gene TRBV9 combines with J gene TRBJ2-3, with D possibly TRBD1 on 5 matching bases. The V gene lost 0 bases and the J gene lost 10 bases, with 18 bases spanning the gap. The CDR3 sequence is 15 residues long. Germline assignment: CDR1 SGDLS and CDR2 YYNGEE. The CDR3 reads CASSVDPAELQAQYF. CDR3 DNA sequence: TGTGCCAGCAGCGTAGACCCCGCGGAATTACAGGCGCAGTATTTT.

The J gene is TRBJ2-7, the V gene TRBV5-1, with D possibly being TRBD1 (6 bases). Germline lookup yields CDR1 SGHRS and CDR2 YFSETQ. The CDR3 is 14 amino acids. Trimming took 2 bases from V and 6 from J, leaving 15 bases between them. DNA of the CDR3: TGCGCCAGCAGCTTTTCCCCAGGGGAAGCCGAGCAGTACTTC. This translates into CASSFSPGEAEQYF.

The V call is TRBV19, the J call TRBJ2-1, with TRBD2 identical over 10 bases. The CDR3 runs to 15 residues. CDR1 and CDR2 (germline): LNHDA, SQIVND (reference sequence). V shed 4 bases and J 6 bases; nucleotides not matched to a gene: 6. CDR3 bases: TGTGCCAGTAGTAGGACTAGCGGCCTGTCCAATGAGCAGTTCTTC. It codes for CASSRTSGLSNEQFF.

This chain uses TRBV7-3 with TRBJ2-7; 8 bases fit TRBD2. V lost 3 bases to trimming and J lost 0 bases; unmatched junction nucleotides: 1. The CDR3 is 14 residues long. Per the germline V gene, CDR1 is SGHTA and CDR2 is FQGTGA. CDR3 amino acids: CASSFSGNSYEQYF. The CDR3 DNA is TGTGCCAGCAGCTTTAGCGGGAACTCCTACGAGCAGTACTTC.

V and J are TRBV7-8 and TRBJ2-3; TRBD2 might be the D (6 bases). V was trimmed by 2 bases and J by 0 bases, leaving 21 bases between them. CDR3 length: 19 amino acids. Germline V gene sequence: CDR1 SGHVS, CDR2 FQNEAQ. The DNA of the CDR3 is TGTGCCAGCAGCTTAACCCCGGGACTCGAAAGTACTAGCACAGATACGCAGTATTTT. The encoded protein is CASSLTPGLESTSTDTQYF.

The rearrangement uses TRBV25-1 and TRBJ2-1; the D gene is possibly TRBD2 (6 bases). In germline, CDR1 is MGHDK, CDR2 SYGVNS. Trimming removed 3 bases from V and 5 bases from J, with 14 bases in between. This CDR3 contains 15 residues. As DNA, the CDR3 is TGTGCCAGCAGTGATCCCGGGCGGGGAAACAATGAGCAGTTCTTC. Translating it yields CASSDPGRGNNEQFF.

This clone was picked up one time. The chain recombines TRBV11-2 with TRBJ2-2, with 7 nucleotides matching TRBD1. V shed 4 bases, J shed 2 bases, and the junction held 7 bases outside the gene matches. Per germline, CDR1 SGHAT and CDR2 FQNNGV. CDR3 length equals 16 residues. Here the CDR3 DNA reads TGTGCCAGCAGCTATTCGACAGGGTCAAACACCGGGGAGCTGTTTTTT. This codes for CASSYSTGSNTGELFF. Full variable domain (rest looked up from reference TRBV11-2 and TRBJ2-2): EAGVAQSPRYKIIEKRQSVAFWCNPISGHATLYWYQQILGQGPKLLIQFQNNGVVDDSQLPKDRFSAERLKGVDSTLKIQPAKLEDSAVYLCASSYSTGSNTGELFFGEGSRLTVL.

The chain recombines TRBV4-1 with TRBJ2-5; 10 nucleotides align to TRBD1. Germline V gene lookup returns CDR1 MGHRA and CDR2 YSYEKL. After removal of 3 bases from V and 5 bases from J, the junction contained 9 bases not matched to a gene. There are 16 residues in the CDR3. The CDR3 coding sequence is TGCGCCAGCAGCCAGAATTGGGGACAGGGGAGGGAGACCCAGTACTTC. This translates into CASSQNWGQGRETQYF.

V gene TRBV6-5 combines with J gene TRBJ2-5, with 7 bases lining up with TRBD2. This CDR3 spans 14 amino acids. CDR1 and CDR2 (germline): MNHEY, SVGAGI. Trimming took 8 bases from V and 4 from J; bases not matched to a gene: 10. This CDR3 is CASSTSPKRETQYF. CDR3 in DNA: TGTGCCAGCTCGACTAGCCCTAAAAGAGAGACCCAGTACTTC.

The chain recombines TRBV9 with TRBJ1-4; 10 nucleotides align to TRBD1. Germline CDR1 is SGDLS and CDR2 is YYNGEE. With V trimmed by 3 bases and J by 7 bases, 6 bases remained unmatched. The CDR3 has 15 residues. In nucleotides, the CDR3 is TGTGCCAGCAGCGCAAGGACAGGGGGAATTGAAAAACTGTTTTTT. Encoded protein: CASSARTGGIEKLFF.

V usage is TRBV3-1 (or the pseudogene TRBV3-2) and J usage is TRBJ1-3, with D unclear. The ends were cut back, 4 bases at V and 0 bases at J, with 13 bases in the middle. The CDR3 extends over 16 amino acids. Germline-derived CDR1 and CDR2 are LGHDT and YNNKEL (reference sequence). This chain's CDR3 is CASSPRDTLSGNTIYF. In DNA form, the CDR3 reads TGTGCCAGCAGCCCGCGCGACACCCTCTCTGGAAACACCATATATTTT.

The rearrangement joins TRBV11-3 to TRBJ2-3; possible D gene TRBD2, 5 bases. The V gene's germline CDR1 is SGHNT and CDR2 YENEEA. This CDR3 has 13 amino acids. Trimming removed 8 bases from V and 4 bases from J, with 13 bases in between. CDR3 DNA: TGTGCCAGCGGCGGAGGATTCGCAGATACGCAGTATTTT. Protein product: CASGGGFADTQYF.

The chain carries TRBV19 and TRBJ1-6; tentative D call: TRBD1 (5 bases). The CDR3 runs 13 residues. CDR1 and CDR2 from the germline V gene are LNHDA and SQIVND (reference sequence). Trimming pared 10 bases from V and 6 bases from J, leaving 13 bases between. This chain's CDR3 is CATRGRGNSPLHF. The CDR3 DNA is TGTGCCACCAGAGGGAGGGGTAATTCACCCCTCCACTTT.

The chain links TRBV28 to TRBJ1-1, with D unresolved. The CDR3 totals 15 residues. Trimming pared 5 bases from V and 4 bases from J, leaving 17 bases between. CDR1 MDHEN and CDR2 SYDVKM come from the germline V gene. CDR3 sequence reads: CASSPGNGGLTEAFF. The CDR3 DNA reads TGTGCCAGCAGTCCGGGTAATGGCGGGCTCACTGAAGCTTTCTTT.

The chain joins TRBV9 to TRBJ1-2; 7 bases map to TRBD1. With V trimmed by 0 bases and J by 8 bases, 19 bases remained unmatched. Germline values: CDR1 SGDLS, CDR2 YYNGEE. The CDR3 is 18 residues long. The CDR3 nucleotides are TGTGCCAGCAGCGTAGCTCCGGGGACAGCTGATCGGCTATCCGGCTACACCTTC. Its translation is CASSVAPGTADRLSGYTF.

This clone was detected once. In DNA form, the CDR3 reads TGTGCCAGCAGTTTATCGTACAGGTTGCGGGAGACCCAGTACTTC. Protein: CASSLSYRLRETQYF. The V gene is TRBV27, the J gene TRBJ2-5, with D maybe TRBD1 (5 bases). This CDR3 is built from 15 residues. Trimming pared 0 bases from V and 5 bases from J, leaving 13 bases between. The germline CDR1 and CDR2 sequences are MNHEY and SMNVEV (reference sequence).

The chain couples TRBV28 to TRBJ2-7; the D gene is possibly TRBD2 (6 bases). Trimming removed 2 bases from V and 0 bases from J, with 11 bases in between. The CDR3 is 15 amino acids. Looked up from germline, CDR1 is MDHEN and CDR2 is SYDVKM. The CDR3 sequence: CASSLGPAGSYEQYF. The CDR3 nucleotides read TGTGCCAGCAGTTTAGGTCCAGCGGGCTCCTACGAGCAGTACTTC.

The chain has TRBV5-1 and TRBJ2-3, with 12 bases fitting TRBD2. V shed 1 base and J 2 bases; nucleotides not matched to a gene: 11. Germline V gives CDR1 SGHRS, CDR2 YFSETQ. There are 19 residues in the CDR3. The CDR3 DNA reads as TGCGCCAGCAGCTTGACTAGCGGGAGGCCGCGACGCTCCACAGATACGCAGTATTTT. It specifies CASSLTSGRPRRSTDTQYF.

The V and J genes are TRBV27 and TRBJ2-7; D not certain. The length of the CDR3 is 12 residues. CDR1 is MNHEY, CDR2 SMNVEV, per germline (reference sequence). V dropped 7 bases and J dropped 5 bases, with 12 bases sitting between them. The CDR3 spells CASKESTHEQYF. DNA of the CDR3: TGTGCCAGCAAGGAGTCGACCCACGAGCAGTACTTC.